This T cell receptor (beta chain) was recorded in a study of control samples from healthy donors and cancer patients. Profiled with immunoSEQ multiplex PCR; TCRdb holds only in-frame clones, not every one. The sample yields roughly 18,000 clones, just over 85% seen once. This CDR3 is 16 amino acids long. V shed 3 bases and J shed 4 bases, with 17 bases lying between them. The germline gives CDR1 KGHSH, CDR2 LQKENI. The sequenced sample was PBMCs. The J gene is TRBJ2-3, the V gene TRBV18; D might be TRBD1 (6 bases). This receptor was identified in a woman in her 70s with colorectal cancer. DNA of the CDR3: TGTGCCAGCTCACCGGCTACAGGGACCCGTGCAGATACGCAGTATTTT. Translated: CASSPATGTRADTQYF.